This is a list of T cell receptor beta chains from one sample in a study of post-analysis software for immune sequencing data. TCRdb itself ran the PCR reads through MiXCR, one entry per CDR3 protein. The table records hundreds of thousands of distinct CDR3 sequences, under 70% of them present only once. The specimen was blood. All receptors derive from a girl aged 5-17 years with multiple sclerosis. The CDR3 runs from the conserved cysteine through the conserved F or W. D genes are given only for firm matches. Size is stated for part of the rows, as once, few or many counts, or as a class when the clone is expanded.

V	D	J	size	DNA	CDR3
TRBV7-8	TRBD2	TRBJ2-2	NA	TGTGCCAGCAGCTTAGGTAGCGGGGGGGCCAACACCGGGGAGCTGTTTTTT	CASSLGSGGANTGELFF
TRBV28	NA	TRBJ2-1	NA	TGTGCCAGCAGTTCAAGTGTCCGGGGGTTCTTC	CASSSSVRGFF
TRBV10-3	NA	TRBJ2-5	NA	TGTGCCATCAGTGAGTCGAACAGGGGAGGTGAGACCCAGTACTTC	CAISESNRGGETQYF
TRBV7-3	NA	TRBJ1-1	once	TGTGCCAGCAGCTTAATGGGGGCTGACACTGAAGCTTTCTTT	CASSLMGADTEAFF
TRBV20-1	NA	TRBJ2-3	few	TGCAGTGCTCCGGTCACAGATACGCAGTATTTT	CSAPVTDTQYF
TRBV12-3/TRBV12-4	TRBD2	TRBJ2-5	NA	TGTGCCAGCACCCAGCAGCGGGGAGAGACCCAGTACTTC	CASTQQRGETQYF
TRBV27	TRBD1	TRBJ2-5	once	TGTGCCAGCAGTGCGGGACAGGGAGGCGCAGAGACCCAGTACTTC	CASSAGQGGAETQYF
TRBV4-2	TRBD2	TRBJ2-7	NA	TGTGCCAGCAGCCAAGAGGAACTAGCGGATTACGAGCAGTACTTC	CASSQEELADYEQYF
TRBV5-1	TRBD1	TRBJ2-5	many	TGTGCCAGCAGTTTAACAGGGGGAGAGACCCAGTACTTC	CASSLTGGETQYF
TRBV29-1	TRBD1	TRBJ1-2	few	TGCAGCGTTGGGACAGGTCTCCAGACCGCTGGCTACACCTTC	CSVGTGLQTAGYTF
TRBV5-1	NA	TRBJ2-1	once	TGCGCCAGCACGCAGGGCCCCCCACACAATGAGCAGTTCTTC	CASTQGPPHNEQFF
TRBV5-1	NA	TRBJ1-2	NA	TGCGCCAGCAGCCCAGGACAGAAAACCTATGGCTACACCTTC	CASSPGQKTYGYTF
TRBV14	TRBD2	TRBJ2-3	NA	TGTGCCAGCAGCCCAAAGCGGGGACCGATCACAGATACGCAGTATTTT	CASSPKRGPITDTQYF
TRBV6-1	NA	TRBJ2-1	NA	TGTGCCGGCAGTCTGGGGCTATACAATGAGCAGTTCTTC	CAGSLGLYNEQFF
TRBV29-1	NA	TRBJ2-7	NA	TGCAGCGTGAGCCCTAGCTCCTACGAGCAGTACTTC	CSVSPSSYEQYF
TRBV6-1	NA	TRBJ1-1	NA	TGTGCCAGCAGGGACGTCACTGAAGCTTTCTTT	CASRDVTEAFF
TRBV7-8	TRBD1	TRBJ2-7	few	TGTGCCAGCACCGCTACAGGGGGCTGGTCCTACGAGCAGTACTTC	CASTATGGWSYEQYF
TRBV5-1	NA	TRBJ2-7	NA	TGCGCCAGCAGCTTGGAAAAGGGGGGTTACGAGCAGTACTTC	CASSLEKGGYEQYF
TRBV12-3/TRBV12-4	TRBD1	TRBJ1-6	NA	TGTGCCAGCAGTTTAGGGACAGGGGCGAGTAATTCACCCCTCCACTTT	CASSLGTGASNSPLHF
TRBV3-1	NA	TRBJ2-6	NA	TGTGCCAGCAGCCATCGGAGTAAAGGTGGGGCCAACGTCCTGACTTTC	CASSHRSKGGANVLTF
TRBV7-9	NA	TRBJ1-2	NA	TGTGCCCCCGACCCCCCGACAGAAAAGAATAACTATGGCTACACCTTC	CAPDPPTEKNNYGYTF
TRBV3-1	NA	TRBJ1-1	NA	TGTGCCAGCAGCCAATACCCCACTGAAGCTTTCTTT	CASSQYPTEAFF
TRBV9	NA	TRBJ1-1	NA	TGTGCCAGCAGCACTGGTTGGGGGACTGAAGCTTTCTTT	CASSTGWGTEAFF
TRBV12-3/TRBV12-4	TRBD1	TRBJ2-7	few	TGTGCCAGCAGTGTAGGACAGGGGTATAACGAGCAGTACTTC	CASSVGQGYNEQYF